A selection of T cell receptor beta chains follows, all from one sample in a study of OX40 agonist ivuxolimab in advanced cancers. Libraries were prepared by immunoSEQ multiplex PCR; TCRdb keeps only in-frame clonotypes and omits some of them. In the table there are about 58,000 clones, 91% of which are singletons. Here the sequenced sample was CD4+ or CD8+ T cells sorted from blood, taken in a trial of the OX40 agonist ivuxolimab. All receptors derive from an adult with an advanced solid tumor such as melanoma, head and neck, liver or kidney cancer. Each CDR3 is given with its conserved first and last residue. D genes are given only for firm matches. Size values are once, few and many counts, or a class for expanded clones, and some rows have none.

size: NA
D: NA
J: TRBJ2-2
V: TRBV6-4
DNA: TGTGCCAGCAAATTGGCGGGGAACACCGGGGAGCTGTTTTTT
CDR3: CASKLAGNTGELFF

size: NA
D: TRBD1
J: TRBJ2-7
V: TRBV2
DNA: TGTGCCAGCAGTTGGCAAGGGACAGGGTACGAGCAGTACTTC
CDR3: CASSWQGTGYEQYF

size: NA
D: NA
J: TRBJ2-3
V: TRBV2
DNA: TGTGCCAGCAGTGAAAGGCGTCAGGACACAGATACGCAGTATTTT
CDR3: CASSERRQDTDTQYF

size: NA
D: TRBD2
J: TRBJ2-4
V: TRBV30
DNA: TGTGCCTGGAGGGGCGGGAGTCAAGCGACCAAAAACATTCAGTACTTC
CDR3: CAWRGGSQATKNIQYF

size: NA
D: TRBD1
J: TRBJ1-2
V: TRBV6-5
DNA: TGTGCCAGCAGCAGCGACAGGGACTATGGCTACACCTTC
CDR3: CASSSDRDYGYTF

size: NA
D: NA
J: TRBJ1-5
V: TRBV21-1
DNA: TGTGCCAGCAGCTATCCCGCGGGGGCCCAGCCCCAGCATTTT
CDR3: CASSYPAGAQPQHF

size: NA
D: TRBD2
J: TRBJ2-1
V: TRBV6-5
DNA: TGTGCCAGCAGTTTCCTGGCGGGGGGTAATGAGCAGTTCTTC
CDR3: CASSFLAGGNEQFF

size: NA
D: NA
J: TRBJ1-5
V: TRBV30
DNA: TGTGCCTGGAGTTCGCCCCGATCTCCGAATCAGCCCCAGCATTTT
CDR3: CAWSSPRSPNQPQHF

size: NA
D: TRBD1
J: TRBJ1-5
V: TRBV30
DNA: TGTGCCTGGAGAGACGGACAGGTTAGCAATCAGCCCCAGCATTTT
CDR3: CAWRDGQVSNQPQHF

size: NA
D: TRBD1
J: TRBJ1-5
V: TRBV6-6
DNA: TGTGCCAGCAGTTACGTAAGGACAGGGGTCGGTCAGCCCCAGCATTTT
CDR3: CASSYVRTGVGQPQHF

size: NA
D: TRBD1
J: TRBJ1-4
V: TRBV7-2
DNA: TGTGCCAGCAGCTTTTCAGGGGGACCTAATGAAAAACTGTTTTTT
CDR3: CASSFSGGPNEKLFF

size: NA
D: TRBD1
J: TRBJ1-4
V: TRBV11-2
DNA: TGTGCCAGCAGCTTAGATGCAGGGGGGTTGTCATCTAATGAAAAACTGTTTTTT
CDR3: CASSLDAGGLSSNEKLFF

size: NA
D: NA
J: TRBJ2-3
V: TRBV15
DNA: TGTGCCACCAGCAGAGATAAGGGGATGGGAGGGGGAACAGATACGCAGTATTTT
CDR3: CATSRDKGMGGGTDTQYF

size: NA
D: NA
J: TRBJ2-4
V: TRBV7-2
DNA: TGTGCCAGCAGCTTAGACAGGGATGTTGCCAAAAACATTCAGTACTTC
CDR3: CASSLDRDVAKNIQYF

size: NA
D: TRBD1
J: TRBJ2-7
V: TRBV30
DNA: TGTGCCGGGGACAGGGGGGGGAACGAGCAGTACTTC
CDR3: CAGDRGGNEQYF

size: NA
D: TRBD1
J: TRBJ2-1
V: TRBV6-6
DNA: TGTGCCAGCAGTGGGACAGGGTCCGGTTGGGATGAGCAGTTCTTC
CDR3: CASSGTGSGWDEQFF

size: NA
D: TRBD2
J: TRBJ2-7
V: TRBV28
DNA: TGTGCCAGCAGTTTGAGGGAGGGCCAGAGCGAGCAGTACTTC
CDR3: CASSLREGQSEQYF

size: once
D: NA
J: TRBJ1-3
V: TRBV6-1
DNA: TGTGCCAGCAGTGCCCAGGGACGGGTTGGAAACACCATATATTTT
CDR3: CASSAQGRVGNTIYF

size: NA
D: NA
J: TRBJ1-1
V: TRBV19
DNA: TGTGCCAGTAGTCGGCAGGGGTTCACTGAAGCTTTCTTT
CDR3: CASSRQGFTEAFF

size: NA
D: NA
J: TRBJ1-1
V: TRBV28
DNA: TGTGCCAGCAGTCCACGGCTGAACACTGAAGCTTTCTTT
CDR3: CASSPRLNTEAFF

size: NA
D: TRBD1
J: TRBJ2-2
V: TRBV9
DNA: TGTGCCAGCAGCGTAGCGGGACAGGACACCGGGGAGCTGTTTTTT
CDR3: CASSVAGQDTGELFF

size: NA
D: NA
J: TRBJ1-2
V: TRBV5-6
DNA: TGTGCCAGCAGCACTCCCGGGGCGGGGGTCCTTGGCTACACCTTC
CDR3: CASSTPGAGVLGYTF

size: NA
D: NA
J: TRBJ1-2
V: TRBV7-3
DNA: TGTGCCAGCATCCATCAAGACCGAGAATATAACTATGGCTACACCTTC
CDR3: CASIHQDREYNYGYTF

size: NA
D: NA
J: TRBJ2-7
V: TRBV15
DNA: TGTGCCACCAGCAGAGATGGGGGCTACGAGCAGTACTTC
CDR3: CATSRDGGYEQYF

size: NA
D: NA
J: TRBJ1-1
V: TRBV7-9
DNA: TGTGCCAGCAGCTTATCAGGGCCGGTCACTGAAGCTTTCTTT
CDR3: CASSLSGPVTEAFF

size: NA
D: NA
J: TRBJ2-6
V: TRBV9
DNA: TGTGCCAGCAGCGTAGCTCCAGGGGCCATCTCTGGGGCCAACGTCCTGACTTTC
CDR3: CASSVAPGAISGANVLTF

size: NA
D: NA
J: TRBJ2-1
V: TRBV21-1
DNA: TGTGCCAGCAGTAACCGGGCCCCGATTTACAATGAGCAGTTCTTC
CDR3: CASSNRAPIYNEQFF

size: NA
D: NA
J: TRBJ1-2
V: TRBV6-9
DNA: TGTGCCAGCAGTCGCCTAAACTATGGCTACACCTTC
CDR3: CASSRLNYGYTF

size: NA
D: NA
J: TRBJ1-4
V: TRBV4-3
DNA: TGCGCCAGCAGCCAAGATTCTGGAAAACTGTTTTTT
CDR3: CASSQDSGKLFF

size: NA
D: TRBD1
J: TRBJ1-1
V: TRBV18
DNA: TGTGCCAGCTCACCTCAGCCCACAGGGGGCGATGGGAGCACTGAAGCTTTCTTT
CDR3: CASSPQPTGGDGSTEAFF

size: NA
D: NA
J: TRBJ2-2
V: TRBV5-4
DNA: TGTGCCAGCAGCTTGGGGTCACCGAACACCGGGGAGCTGTTTTTT
CDR3: CASSLGSPNTGELFF

size: NA
D: TRBD1
J: TRBJ1-6
V: TRBV7-9
DNA: TGTGCCAGCAGCTTGGGGACAGGCGATAATTCACCCCTCCACTTT
CDR3: CASSLGTGDNSPLHF

size: NA
D: NA
J: TRBJ1-1
V: TRBV6-8
DNA: TGTGCCAGCAGTTACCGATTGTCGCCCAGGGTCGGTTACACTGAAGCTTTCTTT
CDR3: CASSYRLSPRVGYTEAFF